This T cell receptor (beta chain) was captured in a study of T-cell reconstitution after alpha-beta-depleted transplantation in children. TCRbeta library preparation incorporated unique molecular identifiers. TCRdb recomputed calls from the PCR reads with MiXCR, one row per CDR3 protein. The data show roughly 120,000 distinct CDR3 sequences, with 20% to 25% seen just once and under 12% held by the top ten. CDR3 size: 14 residues. Germline-derived CDR1 and CDR2 are MNHEY and SMNVEV (reference sequence). V lost 3 bases and J lost 6; bases outside the gene matches: 4. The sequences come from PBMCs, mostly from graft donor cells, collected 180 days after TCRalphabeta/CD19-depleted stem cell transplant. This TCR was recovered from a male patient aged 2 to 10 who had a stem cell transplant for chronic granulomatous disease, so the T cells may come from the graft donor. The rearrangement links TRBV27 to TRBJ2-7, with 11 nucleotides matching TRBD2. Here the CDR3 DNA reads TGTGCCAGCAGTTTCCTAGCGGGAGGTCGCGAGCAGTACTTC. It translates to CASSFLAGGREQYF.